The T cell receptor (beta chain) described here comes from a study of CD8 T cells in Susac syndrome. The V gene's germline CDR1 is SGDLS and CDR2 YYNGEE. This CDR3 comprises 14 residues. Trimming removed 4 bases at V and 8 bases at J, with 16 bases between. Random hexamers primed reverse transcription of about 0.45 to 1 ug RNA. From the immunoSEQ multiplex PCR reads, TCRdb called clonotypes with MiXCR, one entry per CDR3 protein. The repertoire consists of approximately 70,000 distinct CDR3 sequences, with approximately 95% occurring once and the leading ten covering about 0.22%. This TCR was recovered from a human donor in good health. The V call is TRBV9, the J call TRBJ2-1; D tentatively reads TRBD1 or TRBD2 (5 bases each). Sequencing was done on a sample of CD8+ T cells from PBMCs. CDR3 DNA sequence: TGTGCCAGCAGCCTACGGGGCCCGAGGGATGAGCAGTTCTTC. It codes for CASSLRGPRDEQFF.